The rows below give T cell receptor beta chains drawn from one sample of a study of T cell responses to AZD1222 COVID-19 vaccine. Method: immunoSEQ multiplex PCR; TCRdb's copy keeps in-frame clones and lacks some. The data show over 85,000 clones, approximately 91% seen once. Material: peripheral blood, obtained 28 days after the second AZD1222 dose. These TCRs come from an adult who received the AZD1222 COVID-19 vaccine. The CDR3 runs from the conserved cysteine through the conserved F or W. The D gene is left open where the match is weak. The listing skips clone size in some rows; elsewhere it reads once, few, many or a size class.

J gene,D gene,clone size,CDR3 length,V gene,CDR3 DNA,CDR3 protein
TRBJ1-2,TRBD1,.,14,TRBV6-1,TGTGCCAGCAGTGACATCCGGGACAGGGGGTTGGACACCTTC,CASSDIRDRGLDTF
TRBJ1-1,.,.,15,TRBV5-1,TGCGCCAGCAGCTTCGGGTCTGGATCGGGCACTGAAGCTTTCTTT,CASSFGSGSGTEAFF
TRBJ1-2,.,few,14,TRBV25-1,TGTGCCAGCAGTGTGTCCATGGGCGGTTATGGCTACACCTTC,CASSVSMGGYGYTF
TRBJ1-1,.,.,13,TRBV18,TGTGCCAGCTCACCCTCAGGGATATCGCAGGCTTTCTTT,CASSPSGISQAFF
TRBJ2-3,.,.,16,TRBV4-1,TGCGCCAGCAGCCAGTTTTATGGGATCAGGCCCAACCTGCAGTATTTT,CASSQFYGIRPNLQYF
TRBJ1-5,.,.,12,TRBV12-3/TRBV12-4,TGTGCCAGCAGTTTAGCCGGGCAGCCCCAGCATTTT,CASSLAGQPQHF
TRBJ2-3,.,.,15,TRBV2,TGTGCCAGCAGTATACTTTCCCAGGGCGCAGATACGCAGTATTTT,CASSILSQGADTQYF
TRBJ2-7,TRBD1,.,16,TRBV15,TGTGCCACCAGCAGAGATCGGGACAGGATTACCTACGAGCAGTACTTC,CATSRDRDRITYEQYF
TRBJ2-7,.,.,10,TRBV20-1,TGCAGTGCTGTACTAGTCGAGCAGTACTTC,CSAVLVEQYF
TRBJ2-2,TRBD2,.,17,TRBV9,TGTGCCAGCAGCGAAACCTCGACTAGCGCCAGAACCGGGGAGCTGTTTTTT,CASSETSTSARTGELFF
TRBJ2-3,.,.,12,TRBV30,TGTGCCTGGGAGACTAGCACAGATACGCAGTATTTT,CAWETSTDTQYF
TRBJ2-2,.,.,16,TRBV9,TGTGCCAGCAGCGTAGAAGTAGCTGCGAACACCGGGGAGCTGTTTTTT,CASSVEVAANTGELFF
TRBJ1-4,.,.,17,TRBV3-1/TRBV3-2,TGTGCCAGCAGCCACAGGCAAGAGAAATTAGCCGGGGAAAAACTGTTTTTT,CASSHRQEKLAGEKLFF
TRBJ2-7,.,.,14,TRBV28,TGTGCCAGCAGTTCCGGGACATCGTCCTACGAGCAGTACTTC,CASSSGTSSYEQYF
TRBJ2-3,.,.,12,TRBV27,TGTGCCAGCAGTTTAGCACAGGGTACGCAGTATTTT,CASSLAQGTQYF
TRBJ2-2,.,once,16,TRBV28,TGTGCCAGCAGTTTATCGACCTTTACCGAAACCGGGGAGCTGTTTTTT,CASSLSTFTETGELFF
TRBJ1-5,.,.,14,TRBV10-3,TGTGCCATCAGTGAGAATAACTCCGGTGGGACCCAGCATTTT,CAISENNSGGTQHF
TRBJ2-5,.,.,14,TRBV24-1,TGTGCCACCAGCGGGACAAGTAGAAGGGAGACCCAGTACTTC,CATSGTSRRETQYF
TRBJ1-5,.,.,16,TRBV7-9,TGTGCCAGCAGCGATTTCCCGGGACAACCCTATCAGCCCCAGCATTTT,CASSDFPGQPYQPQHF
TRBJ2-7,.,.,13,TRBV6-6,TGTGCCAGCAGTTACTCTGAGACAAGTGAGCAGTACTTC,CASSYSETSEQYF
TRBJ2-7,TRBD2,.,13,TRBV29-1,TGCAGCGCCGCCGGGACTAGCGGATACGAGCAGTACTTC,CSAAGTSGYEQYF
TRBJ2-1,.,once,13,TRBV10-3,TGTGCCATCAGTGAAGAACCTTACAATGAGCAGTTCTTC,CAISEEPYNEQFF
TRBJ2-2,TRBD2,.,16,TRBV18,TGTGCCAGCTCACTAGGACTAGCGGGGAGCACCGGGGAGCTGTTTTTT,CASSLGLAGSTGELFF
TRBJ1-5,TRBD1,.,15,TRBV4-1,TGCGCCAGCAGCCAACTCGAACAGGGGGATCAGCCCCAGCATTTT,CASSQLEQGDQPQHF
TRBJ1-4,.,.,18,TRBV4-1,TGCGCCAGCAGCCAAACGGGGGGCGGGCTTGCAACTAATGAAAAACTGTTTTTT,CASSQTGGGLATNEKLFF
TRBJ2-7,TRBD2,.,15,TRBV11-3,TGTGCCAGCAGCTTCCTAGCGGGCCCGAGCTACGAGCAGTACTTC,CASSFLAGPSYEQYF
TRBJ1-1,TRBD1,.,14,TRBV10-3,TGTGCCATCAGTGCTACAGGGACAGACACTGAAGCTTTCTTT,CAISATGTDTEAFF
TRBJ1-1,TRBD1,.,14,TRBV19,TGTGCCAGTAGAATGTGGACAGGCGACACTGAAGCTTTCTTT,CASRMWTGDTEAFF
TRBJ1-4,TRBD1,.,16,TRBV27,TGTGCCAGCAGTGCCTACAGGGGCGGAACACTTGAAAAACTGTTTTTT,CASSAYRGGTLEKLFF
TRBJ2-3,TRBD2,.,15,TRBV18,TGTGCCAGCTCAAACAGCGGGAGGGCCACAGATACGCAGTATTTT,CASSNSGRATDTQYF
TRBJ1-2,.,.,15,TRBV5-1,TGCGCCAGCAGCTTACTTTTTGATACTAACTATGGCTACACCTTC,CASSLLFDTNYGYTF
TRBJ2-1,.,medium-sized,16,TRBV7-2,TGTGCCAGCAGCACCCCAGCGGGCGGGTTTTACAATGAGCAGTTCTTC,CASSTPAGGFYNEQFF
TRBJ1-4,.,.,17,TRBV9,TGTGCCAGCAGCGCCTCGGGGGGAGGGGTGTCTAATGAAAAACTGTTTTTT,CASSASGGGVSNEKLFF
TRBJ1-1,.,.,16,TRBV28,TGTGCCAGCAGTTTAGACGCCGGCAGGATGAACACTGAAGCTTTCTTT,CASSLDAGRMNTEAFF
TRBJ1-2,.,once,11,TRBV28,TGTGCCACCCAGGGGTCGCATGGCTACACCTTC,CATQGSHGYTF